This T cell receptor (beta chain) was profiled in a study of blood T cell repertoires in COVID-19 (dated by TCRdb to 2020 to 2021). The study in broad terms: The collaborator samples originated in the United States, Italy and Spain and spanned the acute and convalescent phases of COVID-19. The material from the prospective study consisted of cDNA or gDNA derived from T cells, B-cell-depleted T cells, or PBMCs. Where HLA class I and class II types were available, the types were taken from metadata supplied by the sample provider, not from assay-based typing. The repertoires were released in a freely available public database meant as a resource for research on the immune response to SARS-CoV-2. Subjects who had been exposed to COVID-19, were actively infected with it, or had recovered from it provided the deeply sampled blood TCRbeta repertoires that made up the dataset. The sample metadata nearly always contained a de-identified subject ID, COVID-19 status, age in years and sex. Samples came from the ongoing ImmuneRACE study (first 160 participants) plus 1,254 subjects from 6 global collaborators. Summary of the overall study and its limitations: Clinical and demographic metadata were provided uncurated, with the amount varying by source and participant.

V is pruned by 0 bases and J by 2 bases, leaving 8 bases of the junction without a gene match. CDR1 and CDR2 are drawn from the germline V gene: KGHSH, LQKENI. Taken from cysteine to phenylalanine, the CDR3 has 19 residues. Solely the CDR3 DNA is kept, with 57 bases framed from the first base. This clone has just one count. It lacks a known antigen. Base qualities are not recorded, but no much larger clone differs from it by a single base. The collaborating institutions used their own protocols to collect whole blood in K2EDTA tubes. For TCRbeta analysis, collaborators shipped samples in one of three forms: frozen whole blood, isolated PBMCs, or DNA extracted from either of those sample types. The immunoSEQ Assay, a bias-controlled multiplex PCR, was used to amplify TCRbeta CDR3 regions from genomic DNA. In the source study's methods: Within the assay, amplification of reference gene primers was used to estimate how many nucleated cells each sample contained. Sequence reads were collapsed and filtered to measure the absolute abundance of every unique TCRbeta CDR3 rearrangement. Productive Simpson clonality was computed per sample as the square root of Simpson's diversity index over productive rearrangements. This immuneACCESS table, as held by TCRdb, lists in-frame sequences with V and J called but not all clones. Of the missing ones, under half trace to an unresolved V gene in checked studies; the others have no known cause. D and trimming were read from the DNA, whereas the V and J calls and clone size are those reported in that table. For this sample there are 110,000 or so clones; roughly 79% appear just once. The ten top clones hold about 9.4% of the sample.

Sequenced: peripheral blood. This TCR derives from a human donor in a cohort sampled during active COVID-19. The chain joins TRBV18 to TRBJ2-3; 13 bases in between match TRBD2. The DNA is as follows: TGTGCCAGCTCACCACCGTCATCCGGGACTAGCGGGACCACAGATACGCAGTATTTT. The encoded protein is CASSPPSSGTSGTTDTQYF.